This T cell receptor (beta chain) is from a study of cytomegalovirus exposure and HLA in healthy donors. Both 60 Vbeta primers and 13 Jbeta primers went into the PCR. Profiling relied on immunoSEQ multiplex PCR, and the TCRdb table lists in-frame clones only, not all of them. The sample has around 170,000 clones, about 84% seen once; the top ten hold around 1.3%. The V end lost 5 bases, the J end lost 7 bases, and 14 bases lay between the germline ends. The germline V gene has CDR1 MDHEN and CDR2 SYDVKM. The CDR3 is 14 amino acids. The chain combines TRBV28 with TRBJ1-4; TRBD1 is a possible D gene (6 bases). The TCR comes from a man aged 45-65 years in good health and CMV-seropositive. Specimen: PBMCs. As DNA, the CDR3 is TGTGCCAGCAGTCTCTTGGCAGGGGTTGAAAAACTGTTTTTT. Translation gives CASSLLAGVEKLFF.